Below, 14 T cell receptor beta chains from the same sample are listed, as sequenced in a study of control samples from healthy donors and cancer patients. Method: immunoSEQ multiplex PCR; TCRdb's copy keeps in-frame clones and lacks some. The sample holds 78,000 or so clones, approximately 90% seen once. Sequencing used blood. Every receptor here comes from a woman between 50 and 59 years old in good health.

In its sample, this clone was seen once. This chain links TRBV6-5 with TRBJ2-1, with a weak D call TRBD2 (5 bases). Germline lookup yields CDR1 MNHEY and CDR2 SVGAGI. This CDR3 has 15 residues. The V end was cut by 6 bases, the J end by 7 bases, with 19 bases between. Written as DNA, the CDR3 is TGTGCCAGCAGCCCGAGGAGCGGAGGATCGAATGAGCAGTTCTTC. It translates to CASSPRSGGSNEQFF.

This clone was recorded once. V and J are TRBV2 and TRBJ2-6; D may be TRBD1 or TRBD2 (5 bases each). CDR3 length: 13 amino acids. Germline V gene lookup returns CDR1 SNHLY and CDR2 FYNNEI. V was cut by 9 bases and J by 4 bases, with 10 bases left in between. CDR3: CARRGSGANVLTF. The DNA for the CDR3 is TGTGCCAGGAGGGGATCCGGGGCCAACGTCCTGACTTTC.

This clone was detected a few times. The genes are TRBV6-6 and TRBJ1-5, with D tentatively TRBD1 (6 bases). V lost 5 bases, J lost 7 bases, and 21 bases lay in between. The CDR3 runs to 16 residues. Germline V gene sequence: CDR1 MNHNY, CDR2 SVGAGI (reference sequence). The CDR3 sequence is CASSRTSGPGEQPQHF. The CDR3 nucleotides are TGTGCCAGCAGTCGCACCTCGGGGCCAGGGGAGCAGCCCCAGCATTTT.

This rearrangement joins TRBV10-3 to TRBJ1-4, with D possibly TRBD1 on 6 matching bases. This CDR3 contains 14 residues. Trimming removed 3 bases at V and 12 bases at J, with 17 bases between. Germline CDR1 reads ENHRY; CDR2 reads SYGVKD. In DNA form, the CDR3 reads TGTGCCATCAGTGAACGGGGCTCTGAGGGGGAACTGTTTTTT. Residues: CAISERGSEGELFF.

Regarding this clone: The CDR3 does not close with the conserved phenylalanine or tryptophan, likely indicating a read error. This sequence joins TRBV5-6 and TRBJ1-2; D is ambiguous. The CDR3 totals 14 residues. Trimming left V 4 bases short and J 10 bases short, with 20 bases between. From germline, CDR1 is SGHDT and CDR2 YYEEEE. CDR3 residues: CASSAGLPANDYTL. DNA of the CDR3: TGTGCCAGCAGCGCCGGACTGCCCGCGAATGACTACACCCTC.

The rearrangement uses TRBV2 and TRBJ1-2; D uncertain. Per germline, CDR1 SNHLY and CDR2 FYNNEI. The CDR3 consists of 12 residues. The V end lost 4 bases, the J end lost 5 bases, and 8 bases lay between the germline ends. CDR3 amino acids: CASSVLGYGYTF. The CDR3 DNA follows: TGTGCCAGCAGTGTACTAGGGTATGGCTACACCTTC.

This chain connects TRBV10-3 to TRBJ1-5, with D hard to call. Germline-derived CDR1 and CDR2 are ENHRY and SYGVKD. The CDR3 is made up of 13 amino acids. V gave up 6 bases and J gave up 6 bases, with 12 bases separating them. The CDR3, as DNA: TGTGCCATCAGCCCTTCGGAGCGTCAGCCCCAGCATTTT. Its protein is CAISPSERQPQHF.

The V call is TRBV5-4, the J call TRBJ2-3; 10 positions match TRBD2. The CDR3 consists of 15 residues. Germline CDR1 SGHNT, CDR2 YYREEE (reference sequence). Trimming cost V 0 bases and J 6 bases; bases outside gene matches: 4. The CDR3 DNA sequence: TGTGCCAGCAGCTTGGAGCGGGGGGGGACGGATACGCAGTATTTT. The encoded protein is CASSLERGGTDTQYF.

This chain uses TRBV30 with TRBJ1-2; a weak D match, TRBD1 (5 bases). The V gene's germline CDR1 is GTSNPN and CDR2 SVGIG (reference sequence). This CDR3 comprises 14 residues. With 4 bases removed from V and 8 bases from J, the gap between germline ends came to 20 bases. CDR3: CAWNRPEGLLGYTF. The CDR3 DNA is TGTGCCTGGAATCGCCCCGAGGGGTTGTTGGGCTACACCTTC.

The chain uses TRBV9 and TRBJ1-6; 7 nucleotides line up with TRBD1. The germline gives CDR1 SGDLS, CDR2 YYNGEE. This CDR3 region has 17 residues. The trim removed 0 bases at V and 0 bases at J, leaving 3 bases unmatched. The CDR3 DNA follows: TGTGCCAGCAGCGTAGTTCCAGGGGGCTCCTATAATTCACCCCTCCACTTT. Its protein product is CASSVVPGGSYNSPLHF. Supplemented by reference TRBV9 and TRBJ1-6, the full variable domain reads DSGVTQTPKHLITATGQRVTLRCSPRSGDLSVYWYQQSLDQGLQFLIQYYNGEERAKGNILERFSAQQFPDLHSELNLSSLELGDSALYFCASSVVPGGSYNSPLHFGNGTRLTVT.

The chain is built from TRBV9 and TRBJ1-5, with D tentatively TRBD1 (5 bases). Trimming cost V 3 bases and J 2 bases, with 9 bases left between them. The CDR3 sequence is 14 residues long. Germline V gene data show CDR1 as SGDLS and CDR2 as YYNGEE. The CDR3 bases are TGTGCCAGCAGCGCGTCGACAGGCAATCAGCCCCAGCATTTT. Its translation is CASSASTGNQPQHF.

This clone was observed a single time. J is TRBJ2-2 and V is TRBV5-1; no definite D call. Germline V CDR1 and CDR2: SGHRS, YFSETQ. The CDR3 is made up of 13 amino acids. The germline V and J ends were trimmed by 4 bases and 4 bases, with 8 bases remaining between them. CDR3 sequence (DNA): TGCGCCAGCAGCAAGGAATTCACCGGGGAGCTGTTTTTT. This sequence encodes CASSKEFTGELFF.

The chain couples TRBV6-6 to TRBJ1-1; D gene unclear. CDR1 MNHNY and CDR2 SVGAGI come from the germline V gene (reference sequence). Trimming cost V 7 bases and J 5 bases, with 14 bases left between them. This CDR3 region has 13 residues. The DNA for the CDR3 is TGTGCCAGCACCAAAACCTCGGGTACTGAAGCTTTCTTT. This codes for CASTKTSGTEAFF.

J is TRBJ1-2 and V is TRBV5-8; the D is unclear. Germline V lookup: CDR1 SGHTS, CDR2 YDEGEE. V shed 0 bases and J shed 2 bases, with 11 bases lying between them. CDR3 length: 15 amino acids. The CDR3 protein is CASSLDQLTNYGYTF. The CDR3 DNA reads as TGTGCCAGCAGCTTGGATCAGCTAACGAACTATGGCTACACCTTC.